This T cell receptor beta chain was recorded in a study of blood T cell repertoires in COVID-19. Study-level background: Samples came from the United States, Italy and Spain, spanning acute and convalescent COVID-19.

Authors' data handling: Estimates of nucleated cell counts were drawn from the amplification of reference gene primers. TCRdb's table, derived via immunoSEQ multiplex PCR, lists solely in-frame clones and lacks some. The DNA gave D and trimming, while V, J and clone size come from that table. Of 200,000 or so clones listed, 84% are singletons. The sequence derives from a woman older than 75 with COVID-19, enrolled during active disease. Sequencing was done on a sample of peripheral blood.

The CDR3 loop reads CATYVGLAGATQYF. The CDR3 nucleotides read TGTGCCACTTACGTAGGACTAGCGGGCGCGACCCAGTACTTC. The chain employs TRBV7-2 and TRBJ2-5, with 11 bases lining up with TRBD2. This CDR3 region has 14 residues. Looked up from germline, CDR1 is SGHTA and CDR2 is FQGNSA. Trimming cost V 10 bases and J 7 bases; bases outside gene matches: 11.